This T cell receptor beta chain is from a study of blood T cell repertoires in COVID-19. Across the study: Sites across the United States, Italy and Spain contributed samples from acute and convalescent COVID-19. T cells, B-cell-depleted T cells, or PBMCs provided the cDNA or gDNA that served as material.

The CDR3 is 15 amino acids. Trimming removed 1 base at V and 3 bases at J, with 13 bases between. The germline gives CDR1 LNHDA, CDR2 SQIVND (reference sequence). Patients from Seattle were sampled longitudinally, starting during active infection. As handled by the study authors: Counts of nucleated cells, estimated from reference gene primer amplification, were obtained. The method was immunoSEQ multiplex PCR; TCRdb's version includes in-frame clones alone and lacks a portion of them. V and J calls and clone size are given by that table; D and trimming were obtained from the DNA. The sample lists 200,000 to 250,000 clones, 85% to 95% occurring once. This clone was seen once.

Sequencing used peripheral blood. The genes are TRBV19 and TRBJ2-7; maybe TRBD1 (5 bases). The receptor was derived from a man aged 25 to 45 with COVID-19, enrolled during active disease. CDR3 residues: CASSIGAGSVYEQYF. The CDR3 nucleotides are TGTGCCAGTAGTATAGGTGCAGGGTCAGTCTACGAGCAGTACTTC.